These 32 T cell receptor beta chains were sequenced from one sample in a study of cytomegalovirus exposure and HLA in healthy donors. Vbeta (60) and Jbeta (13) primers were used in the PCR. Using immunoSEQ multiplex PCR, the repertoire was profiled, and TCRdb retains in-frame clones only, with some absent. The sample spans 200,000 or so clones; the ten largest clones claim about 0.74%. Specimen: PBMCs. Receptors originate from a boy aged 10-17 years in good health and CMV-seronegative.

This chain uses TRBV6-5 with TRBJ1-5; a possible D gene is TRBD1 (6 bases). Germline values: CDR1 MNHEY, CDR2 SVGAGI. This CDR3 is 14 amino acids long. V was cut by 2 bases and J by 4 bases, with 9 bases left in between. The CDR3 protein is CASSYDRTNQPQHF. The DNA of the CDR3 is TGTGCCAGCAGTTACGACAGGACTAATCAGCCCCAGCATTTT.

This rearrangement joins TRBV19 to TRBJ2-1; a weak D match, TRBD1 (6 bases). CDR3 length: 16 amino acids. Germline-derived CDR1 and CDR2 are LNHDA and SQIVND (reference sequence). V lost 3 bases to trimming and J lost 0 bases, with 12 bases between them. The CDR3 here is CASSIGGPSSYNEQFF. The CDR3 DNA sequence: TGTGCCAGTAGTATTGGGGGCCCTAGCTCCTACAATGAGCAGTTCTTC.

The genes are TRBV7-9 and TRBJ2-1, with D possibly matching TRBD2 (7 bases). CDR3 length equals 15 residues. The germline V and J ends were trimmed by 5 bases and 1 base, with 12 bases remaining between them. From germline, CDR1 is SEHNR and CDR2 FQNEAQ (reference sequence). CDR3 nucleotides: TGTGCCAGCAGCATAGGGGGGGAATCCTACAATGAGCAGTTCTTC. Translation: CASSIGGESYNEQFF. The variable domain in full, with the rest retrieved from reference TRBV7-9 and TRBJ2-1, is DTGVSQNPRHKITKRGQNVTFRCDPISEHNRLYWYRQTLGQGPEFLTYFQNEAQLEKSRLLSDRFSAERPKGSFSTLEIQRTEQGDSAMYLCASSIGGESYNEQFFGPGTRLTVL.

The genes are TRBV4-1 and TRBJ1-3; tentative D call: TRBD1 (6 bases). This CDR3 has 16 amino acids. The V and J ends lost 2 bases and 1 base respectively, with 12 bases between them. Germline V CDR1 and CDR2: MGHRA, YSYEKL. The CDR3, as DNA: TGCGCCAGCAGCCAACCTACAGGGCGATCTGGAAACACCATATATTTT. This encodes CASSQPTGRSGNTIYF.

The V and J genes are TRBV7-2 and TRBJ2-7; 12 nucleotides align to TRBD2. There are 14 residues in the CDR3. CDR1 and CDR2 from the germline V gene are SGHTA and FQGNSA. Germline trimming cut 5 bases from V and 3 bases from J; bases unmatched to any gene: 2. CDR3 in amino acids: CASSPSGGDYEQYF. DNA of the CDR3: TGTGCCAGCAGCCCTAGCGGGGGGGACTACGAGCAGTACTTC.

The gene calls are TRBV6-1 and TRBJ2-1; maybe TRBD2 (6 bases). The CDR3 runs 18 residues. The germline CDR1 and CDR2 sequences are MNHNS and SASEGT. The V end lost 5 bases, the J end lost 3 bases, and 23 bases lay between the germline ends. CDR3 DNA sequence: TGTGCCAGCAGTCAAGGTCGGGCTATGGGGGGAATCTACAATGAGCAGTTCTTC. Translation gives CASSQGRAMGGIYNEQFF.

The rearrangement joins TRBV7-6 to TRBJ2-7, with 7 bases identical to TRBD1. Germline loops: CDR1 SGHVS, CDR2 FNYEAQ. This CDR3 contains 15 residues. The V gene end was trimmed by 5 bases and the J gene end by 2 bases; junction bases not matched to a gene: 9. CDR3 in amino acids: CASSERPDRAYEQYF. The CDR3 DNA reads TGTGCCAGCAGCGAGAGACCCGACAGGGCCTACGAGCAGTACTTC.

V gene TRBV7-3 combines with J gene TRBJ1-1, with D unresolved. The germline V gene encodes CDR1 SGHTA and CDR2 FQGTGA. V was shortened by 1 base and J by 0 bases, with 12 bases between the two germline ends. The CDR3 spans 16 residues. The CDR3 loop is CASSLRAANMNTEAFF. CDR3 in DNA: TGTGCCAGCAGCTTAAGGGCAGCTAACATGAACACTGAAGCTTTCTTT.

This chain joins TRBV7-9 and TRBJ1-1; no definite D call. Germline V lookup: CDR1 SEHNR, CDR2 FQNEAQ (reference sequence). The germline V and J ends were trimmed by 5 bases and 10 bases, with 17 bases remaining between them. CDR3 size: 13 residues. CDR3 residues: CASSRGSERGAFF. The CDR3 DNA sequence: TGTGCCAGCAGCCGAGGGTCCGAAAGAGGAGCTTTCTTT. Full variable domain (missing parts from reference TRBV7-9 and TRBJ1-1): DTGVSQNPRHKITKRGQNVTFRCDPISEHNRLYWYRQTLGQGPEFLTYFQNEAQLEKSRLLSDRFSAERPKGSFSTLEIQRTEQGDSAMYLCASSRGSERGAFFGQGTRLTVV.

This sequence joins TRBV7-2 and TRBJ1-1; D not resolved. The CDR3 contains 15 residues. V gave up 5 bases and J gave up 4 bases, with 17 bases separating them. CDR1 and CDR2 (germline): SGHTA, FQGNSA. The CDR3, as DNA: TGTGCCAGCAGCCCTCTAGGCCGGGGTGGCACTGAAGCTTTCTTT. It specifies CASSPLGRGGTEAFF.

The gene calls are TRBV19 and TRBJ2-7, with 7 bases lining up with TRBD1. CDR1 is LNHDA and CDR2 is SQIVND in the germline V gene (reference sequence). Germline trimming cut 5 bases from V and 1 base from J; bases unmatched to any gene: 2. The CDR3 has 13 amino acids. The CDR3 bases are TGTGCCAGTAGTCCGGGACAGTCCTACGAGCAGTACTTC. This sequence encodes CASSPGQSYEQYF.

This chain links TRBV13 with TRBJ2-7; TRBD2 aligns across 7 bases. This CDR3 contains 15 residues. J lost 5 bases, V lost 0 bases, and 7 bases had no gene match. Germline CDR1 PRHDT, CDR2 FYEKMQ (reference sequence). This CDR3 reads CASSLGLAGRDEQYF. The CDR3 DNA reads TGTGCCAGCAGCTTAGGCCTCGCAGGGAGGGACGAGCAGTACTTC.

The V and J genes are TRBV7-9 and TRBJ2-1; D ambiguous. V gave up 7 bases and J gave up 10 bases, with 11 bases separating them. The V gene's germline CDR1 is SEHNR and CDR2 FQNEAQ (reference sequence). This CDR3 region has 11 residues. The CDR3 nucleotides are TGTGCCAGCACTTCGGGTTGGGAGCAGTTCTTC. It encodes CASTSGWEQFF.

This rearrangement joins TRBV6-6 to TRBJ2-5; possibly TRBD2 for D (6 bases). V dropped 7 bases and J dropped 2 bases, with 8 bases sitting between them. The germline V gene encodes CDR1 MNHNY and CDR2 SVGAGI (reference sequence). This CDR3 contains 12 residues. The CDR3 sequence: CASTGAQETQYF. The CDR3 DNA sequence: TGTGCCAGCACGGGAGCGCAAGAGACCCAGTACTTC.

The CDR3 bases are TGTGCCAGCAGCCAAGGGCACACTGAAGCTTTCTTT. Its translation is CASSQGHTEAFF. The V gene is TRBV14, the J gene TRBJ1-1; D is unclear. CDR1 is SGHDN, CDR2 FVKESK, per germline. The CDR3 runs 12 residues. Between the trimmed V and J ends, which lost 1 base and 3 bases, there was a span of 3 bases.

This chain connects TRBV27 to TRBJ1-5; TRBD1 aligns across 10 bases. This CDR3 comprises 15 residues. In germline, CDR1 is MNHEY, CDR2 SMNVEV (reference sequence). V shed 4 bases, J shed 8 bases, and the junction held 8 bases outside the gene matches. CDR3 amino acids: CASSSGTGAGEPQHF. CDR3 coding DNA: TGTGCCAGCAGTTCCGGGACAGGGGCCGGTGAGCCCCAGCATTTT.

The chain carries TRBV7-2 and TRBJ2-3; the D is unclear. The CDR3 spans 12 residues. In germline, CDR1 is SGHTA, CDR2 FQGNSA. V lost 5 bases and J 7 bases, leaving 10 bases between the germline ends. CDR3 region: CASSEYTNTQYF. The CDR3 nucleotides read TGTGCCAGCAGCGAATACACCAATACGCAGTATTTT.

The chain uses TRBV2 and TRBJ1-5; D is possibly TRBD1 (6 bases). Germline V gene lookup returns CDR1 SNHLY and CDR2 FYNNEI. V shed 6 bases and J shed 6 bases, with 18 bases lying between them. The CDR3 length is 15 residues. The CDR3 here is CASSEGRGLIQPQHF. CDR3 sequence (DNA): TGTGCCAGCAGCGAGGGGCGGGGGCTTATTCAGCCCCAGCATTTT.

This rearrangement joins TRBV5-4 to TRBJ2-5; TRBD1 agrees at 8 bases. Germline loops: CDR1 SGHNT, CDR2 YYREEE (reference sequence). The V and J ends lost 4 bases and 9 bases, in that order; junction bases with no gene match: 11. There are 14 residues in the CDR3. The CDR3 here is CASSPDRGRWAQYF. CDR3 in DNA: TGTGCCAGCAGCCCAGACAGGGGAAGGTGGGCCCAGTACTTC. Variable domain in full (rest from reference TRBV5-4 and TRBJ2-5): ETGVTQSPTHLIKTRGQQVTLRCSSQSGHNTVSWYQQALGQGPQFIFQYYREEENGRGNFPPRFSGLQFPNYSSELNVNALELDDSALYLCASSPDRGRWAQYFGPGTRLLVL.

The rearrangement links TRBV5-1 to TRBJ1-4, with TRBD1 as a possible D gene (5 bases). Germline V gives CDR1 SGHRS, CDR2 YFSETQ. Trimming shortened V by 4 bases and J by 5 bases, and 15 bases separated the two germline ends. CDR3 length: 15 amino acids. The CDR3 DNA reads as TGCGCCAGCAGCCAAACCAGGGCTCGCAATGAAAAACTGTTTTTT. It is translated as CASSQTRARNEKLFF. Filled out from reference TRBV5-1 and TRBJ1-4, the complete variable domain reads KAGVTQTPRYLIKTRGQQVTLSCSPISGHRSVSWYQQTPGQGLQFLFEYFSETQRNKGNFPGRFSGRQFSNSRSEMNVSTLELGDSALYLCASSQTRARNEKLFFGSGTQLSVL.

This chain joins TRBV5-6 and TRBJ1-1; 8 nucleotides match TRBD1. Germline V CDR1 and CDR2: SGHDT, YYEEEE. The CDR3 covers 14 residues. After removal of 6 bases from V and 1 base from J, the junction contained 5 bases not matched to a gene. The DNA for the CDR3 is TGTGCCAGCACCCATCAGGGGGCGAACACTGAAGCTTTCTTT. Protein: CASTHQGANTEAFF.

V usage is TRBV18 and J usage is TRBJ2-5; TRBD2 matches 10 bases. This CDR3 has 17 residues. The ends lost 3 bases at V and 4 bases at J; junction bases unmatched: 11. CDR1 is KGHSH and CDR2 is LQKENI in the germline V gene. The CDR3 DNA reads as TGTGCCAGCTCACCTTCGGCGAGCGGGGGGGCCGCAGAGACCCAGTACTTC. Residues: CASSPSASGGAAETQYF.

V is TRBV28 and J is TRBJ2-2; 9 bases align to TRBD1. The CDR3 extends over 16 amino acids. In germline, CDR1 is MDHEN, CDR2 SYDVKM. J was trimmed by 6 bases and V by 5 bases; bases with no gene match: 10. CDR3 residues: CASSLPGQGSAGELFF. In nucleotides, the CDR3 is TGTGCCAGCAGTCTGCCGGGACAGGGCTCAGCCGGGGAGCTGTTTTTT.

The chain is built from TRBV11-2 and TRBJ2-3; maybe TRBD2 (7 bases). The germline gives CDR1 SGHAT, CDR2 FQNNGV. The V end was cut by 6 bases, the J end by 4 bases, with 17 bases between. This CDR3 spans 15 amino acids. The CDR3 DNA is TGTGCCAGCAGTTACTCGGGGGAGGGGGCAGATACGCAGTATTTT. It yields the protein CASSYSGEGADTQYF.

The rearrangement joins TRBV13 to TRBJ2-2; tentatively, D is TRBD1 (6 bases). This CDR3 has 15 amino acids. Trimming shortened V by 5 bases and J by 1 base, and 11 bases separated the two germline ends. Germline lookup yields CDR1 PRHDT and CDR2 FYEKMQ (reference sequence). CDR3 residues: CASSHMDRNTGELFF. For the CDR3, the DNA is TGTGCCAGCAGCCACATGGACAGGAACACCGGGGAGCTGTTTTTT.

This chain connects TRBV13 to TRBJ1-5; maybe TRBD1 (6 bases). Trimming left V 0 bases short and J 3 bases short, with 15 bases between. CDR1 and CDR2 (germline): PRHDT, FYEKMQ (reference sequence). The CDR3 is 17 residues long. The CDR3 here is CASSLGQVGGYNQPQHF. In DNA, the CDR3 is TGTGCCAGCAGCTTAGGCCAGGTAGGGGGATACAATCAGCCCCAGCATTTT.

This chain uses TRBV6-6 with TRBJ1-4; no clear D. The germline CDR1 and CDR2 sequences are MNHNY and SVGAGI (reference sequence). The CDR3 totals 16 residues. V lost 6 bases and J 0 bases, leaving 14 bases between the germline ends. This chain's CDR3 is CASRRRGLSTNEKLFF. As DNA, the CDR3 is TGTGCCAGCAGACGACGGGGTCTTTCAACTAATGAAAAACTGTTTTTT.

The chain employs TRBV19 and TRBJ1-1; D is uncertain. V lost 4 bases to trimming and J lost 4 bases, with 4 bases between them. The length of the CDR3 is 11 residues. From germline, CDR1 is LNHDA and CDR2 SQIVND (reference sequence). The CDR3 coding sequence is TGTGCCAGTAGTAAGAGCACTGAAGCTTTCTTT. Translating it yields CASSKSTEAFF.

The chain joins TRBV28 to TRBJ2-1; D possibly corresponds to TRBD2 (5 bases). The CDR3 spans 14 residues. V lost 3 bases to trimming and J lost 10 bases, with 16 bases between them. Germline CDR1 is MDHEN and CDR2 is SYDVKM. The CDR3 sequence: CASSFSPLAFEQFF. Here the CDR3 DNA reads TGTGCCAGCAGTTTTTCTCCTCTAGCATTCGAGCAGTTCTTC. Full variable domain (outside the CDR3, taken from reference TRBV28 and TRBJ2-1): DVKVTQSSRYLVKRTGEKVFLECVQDMDHENMFWYRQDPGLGLRLIYFSYDVKMKEKGDIPEGYSVSREKKERFSLILESASTNQTSMYLCASSFSPLAFEQFFGPGTRLTVL.

The V gene is TRBV29-1, the J gene TRBJ2-1; D is undetermined. CDR1 SQVTM and CDR2 ANQGSEA come from the germline V gene. The CDR3 runs 14 residues. Trimming left V 6 bases short and J 0 bases short, with 12 bases between. CDR3 bases: TGCAGCGTCCTACCACCGAGCTCCTACAATGAGCAGTTCTTC. It yields the protein CSVLPPSSYNEQFF.

On this clone itself: Other DNA sequences in the same sample also yield this CDR3. J is TRBJ2-5 and V is TRBV6-5; D perhaps matches TRBD2 (7 bases). The V end lost 0 bases, the J end lost 5 bases, and 13 bases lay between the germline ends. Germline-derived CDR1 and CDR2 are MNHEY and SVGAGI. This CDR3 is built from 15 residues. CDR3 in amino acids: CASSYSYGGAETQYF. The DNA for the CDR3 is TGTGCCAGCAGTTACTCTTATGGGGGGGCGGAGACCCAGTACTTC.

V and J are TRBV7-2 and TRBJ2-1; TRBD1 matches 7 bases. The CDR3 extends over 15 amino acids. CDR1 and CDR2 from the germline V gene are SGHTA and FQGNSA. Losses at the gene ends were 5 bases for V and 5 bases for J; bases not matched to a gene: 9. CDR3 residues: CASSHPGQPNNEQFF. The DNA of the CDR3 is TGTGCCAGCAGCCATCCGGGACAGCCTAACAATGAGCAGTTCTTC. The full variable domain, with the rest looked up from reference TRBV7-2 and TRBJ2-1, is GAGVSQSPSNKVTEKGKDVELRCDPISGHTALYWYRQSLGQGLEFLIYFQGNSAPDKSGLPSDRFSAERTGGSVSTLTIQRTQQEDSAVYLCASSHPGQPNNEQFFGPGTRLTVL.